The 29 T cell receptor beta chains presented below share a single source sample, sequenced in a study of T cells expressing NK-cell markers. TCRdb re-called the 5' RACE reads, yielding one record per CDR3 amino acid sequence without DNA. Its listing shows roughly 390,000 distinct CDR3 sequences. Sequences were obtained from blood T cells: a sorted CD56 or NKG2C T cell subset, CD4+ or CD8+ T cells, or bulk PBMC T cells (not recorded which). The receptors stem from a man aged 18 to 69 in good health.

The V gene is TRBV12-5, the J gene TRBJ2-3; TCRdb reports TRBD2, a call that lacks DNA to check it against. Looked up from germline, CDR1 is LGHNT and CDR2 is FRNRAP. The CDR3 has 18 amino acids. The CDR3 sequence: CASGRGETSGRSTDTQYF.

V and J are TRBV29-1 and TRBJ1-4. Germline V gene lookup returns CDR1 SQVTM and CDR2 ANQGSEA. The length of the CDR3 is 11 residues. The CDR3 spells CSVEDGEKLFF.

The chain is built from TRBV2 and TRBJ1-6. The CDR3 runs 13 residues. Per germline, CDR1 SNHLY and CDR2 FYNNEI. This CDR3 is CASSVTENSPLHF.

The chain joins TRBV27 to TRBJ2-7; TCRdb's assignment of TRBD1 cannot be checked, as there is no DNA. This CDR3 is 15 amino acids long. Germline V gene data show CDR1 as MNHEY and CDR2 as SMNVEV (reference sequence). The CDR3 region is CASSRTGTGVYEQYF.

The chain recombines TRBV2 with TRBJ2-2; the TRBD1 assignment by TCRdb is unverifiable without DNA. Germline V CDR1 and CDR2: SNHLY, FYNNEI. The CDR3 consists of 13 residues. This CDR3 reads CASTQGNTGELFF.

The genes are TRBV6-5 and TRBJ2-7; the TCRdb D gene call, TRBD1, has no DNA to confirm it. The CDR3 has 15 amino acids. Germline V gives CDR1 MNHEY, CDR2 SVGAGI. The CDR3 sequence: CASSYGGTGTYEQYF.

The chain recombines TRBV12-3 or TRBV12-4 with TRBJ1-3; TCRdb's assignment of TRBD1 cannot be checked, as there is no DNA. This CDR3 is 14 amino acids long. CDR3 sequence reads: CASSAREAGNTIYF.

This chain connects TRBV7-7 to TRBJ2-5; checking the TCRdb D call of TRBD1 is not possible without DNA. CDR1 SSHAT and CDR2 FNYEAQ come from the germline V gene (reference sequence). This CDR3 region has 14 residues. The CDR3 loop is CASLGQGGGETQYF.

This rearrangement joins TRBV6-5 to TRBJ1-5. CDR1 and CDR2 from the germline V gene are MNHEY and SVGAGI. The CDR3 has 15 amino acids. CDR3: CASRVTTTSNQPQHF.

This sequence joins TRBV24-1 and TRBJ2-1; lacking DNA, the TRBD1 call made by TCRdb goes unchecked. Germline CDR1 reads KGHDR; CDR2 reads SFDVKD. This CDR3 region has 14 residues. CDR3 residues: CATRGGQGYNEQFF.

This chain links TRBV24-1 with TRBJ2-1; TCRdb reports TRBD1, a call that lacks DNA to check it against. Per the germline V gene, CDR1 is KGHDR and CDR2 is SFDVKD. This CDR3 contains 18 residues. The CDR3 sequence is CATSDFAGPGTGYNEQFF.

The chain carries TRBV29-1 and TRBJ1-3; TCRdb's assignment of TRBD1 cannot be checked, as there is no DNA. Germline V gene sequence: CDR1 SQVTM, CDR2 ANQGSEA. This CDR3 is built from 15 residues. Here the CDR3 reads CSASTGGSSGNTIYF.

This chain's CDR3 is CAISGGQGLNTEAFF. The rearrangement joins TRBV10-3 to TRBJ1-1; checking the TCRdb D call of TRBD1 is not possible without DNA. Germline CDR1 reads ENHRY; CDR2 reads SYGVKD. The CDR3 extends over 15 amino acids.

CDR3 sequence: CASSSGGAGELFF. The chain has TRBV27 and TRBJ2-2; TCRdb designates TRBD1, a call that cannot be tested without DNA. In germline, CDR1 is MNHEY, CDR2 SMNVEV (reference sequence). The CDR3 runs to 13 residues.

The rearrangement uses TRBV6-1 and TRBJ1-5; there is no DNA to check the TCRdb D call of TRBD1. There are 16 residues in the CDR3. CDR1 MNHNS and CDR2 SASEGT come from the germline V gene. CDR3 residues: CASRQAGTASNQPQHF.

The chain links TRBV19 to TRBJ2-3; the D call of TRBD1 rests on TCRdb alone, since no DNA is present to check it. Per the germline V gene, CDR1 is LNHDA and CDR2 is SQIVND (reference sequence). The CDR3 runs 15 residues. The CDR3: CASSTPGQGIDTQYF.

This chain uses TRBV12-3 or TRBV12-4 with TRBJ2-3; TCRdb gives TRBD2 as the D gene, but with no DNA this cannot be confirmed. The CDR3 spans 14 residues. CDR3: CASAVPPSTDTQYF.

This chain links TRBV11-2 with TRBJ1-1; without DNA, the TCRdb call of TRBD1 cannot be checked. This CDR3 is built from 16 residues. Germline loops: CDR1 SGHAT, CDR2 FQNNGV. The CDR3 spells CASSRGDRVRNTEAFF.

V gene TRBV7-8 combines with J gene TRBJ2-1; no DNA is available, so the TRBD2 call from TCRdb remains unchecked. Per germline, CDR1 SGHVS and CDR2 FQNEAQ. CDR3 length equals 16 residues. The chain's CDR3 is CASSLRARTTRDEQFF.

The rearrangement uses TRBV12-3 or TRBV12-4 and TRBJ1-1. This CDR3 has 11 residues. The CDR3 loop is CASRALGRAFF.

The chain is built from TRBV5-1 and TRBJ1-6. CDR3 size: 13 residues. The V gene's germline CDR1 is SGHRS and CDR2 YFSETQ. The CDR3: CASSLGRNSPLHF.

The CDR3 region is CASSLSLAGGQETQYF. The rearrangement uses TRBV5-5 and TRBJ2-5; TCRdb lists TRBD1, though no DNA is available to test this call. Germline CDR1 is SGHKS and CDR2 is YYEKEE (reference sequence). The CDR3 is made up of 16 amino acids.

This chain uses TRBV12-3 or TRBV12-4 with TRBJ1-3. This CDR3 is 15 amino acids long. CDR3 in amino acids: CASSFLRQTGNTIYF.

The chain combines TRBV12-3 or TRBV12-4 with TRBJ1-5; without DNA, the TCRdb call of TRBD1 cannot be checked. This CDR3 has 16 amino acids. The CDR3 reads CASRPGQIYSNQPQHF.

The CDR3 loop is CAISRREAGGQETQYF. J is TRBJ2-5 and V is TRBV10-3; checking the TCRdb D call of TRBD2 is not possible without DNA. Looked up from germline, CDR1 is ENHRY and CDR2 is SYGVKD. The CDR3 is made up of 16 amino acids.

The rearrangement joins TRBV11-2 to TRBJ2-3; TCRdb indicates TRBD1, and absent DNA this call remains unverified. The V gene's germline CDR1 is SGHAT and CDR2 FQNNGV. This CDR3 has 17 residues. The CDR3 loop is CASSLDPDRARTDTQYF. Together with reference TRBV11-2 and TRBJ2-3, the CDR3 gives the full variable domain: EAGVAQSPRYKIIEKRQSVAFWCNPISGHATLYWYQQILGQGPKLLIQFQNNGVVDDSQLPKDRFSAERLKGVDSTLKIQPAKLEDSAVYLCASSLDPDRARTDTQYFGPGTRLTVL.

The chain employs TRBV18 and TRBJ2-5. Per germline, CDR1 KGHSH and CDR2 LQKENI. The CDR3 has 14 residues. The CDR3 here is CASSPPEQQETQYF.

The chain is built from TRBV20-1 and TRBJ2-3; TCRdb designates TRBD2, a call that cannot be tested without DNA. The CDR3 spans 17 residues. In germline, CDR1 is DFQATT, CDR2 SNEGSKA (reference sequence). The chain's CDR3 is CSARAAGAIQRADTQYF.

CDR3: CASSVYEEQYF. The chain uses TRBV9 and TRBJ2-7. The CDR3 is made up of 11 amino acids. Germline CDR1 and CDR2: SGDLS and YYNGEE.